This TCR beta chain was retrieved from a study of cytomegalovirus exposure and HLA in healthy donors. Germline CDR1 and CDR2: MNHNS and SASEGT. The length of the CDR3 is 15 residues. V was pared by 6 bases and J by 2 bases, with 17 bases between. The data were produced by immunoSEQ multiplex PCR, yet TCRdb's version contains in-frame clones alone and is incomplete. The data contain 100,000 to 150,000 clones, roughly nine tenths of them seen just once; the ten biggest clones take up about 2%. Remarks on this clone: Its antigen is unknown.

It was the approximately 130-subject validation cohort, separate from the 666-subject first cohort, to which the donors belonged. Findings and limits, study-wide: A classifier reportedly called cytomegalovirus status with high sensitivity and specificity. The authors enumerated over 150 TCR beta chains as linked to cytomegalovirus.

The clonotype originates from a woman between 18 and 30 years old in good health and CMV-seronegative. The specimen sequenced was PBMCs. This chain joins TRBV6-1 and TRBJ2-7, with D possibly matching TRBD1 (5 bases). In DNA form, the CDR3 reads TGTGCCAGCAGGGAGAGGCGGACACGAGCCTACGAGCAGTACTTC. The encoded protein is CASRERRTRAYEQYF.